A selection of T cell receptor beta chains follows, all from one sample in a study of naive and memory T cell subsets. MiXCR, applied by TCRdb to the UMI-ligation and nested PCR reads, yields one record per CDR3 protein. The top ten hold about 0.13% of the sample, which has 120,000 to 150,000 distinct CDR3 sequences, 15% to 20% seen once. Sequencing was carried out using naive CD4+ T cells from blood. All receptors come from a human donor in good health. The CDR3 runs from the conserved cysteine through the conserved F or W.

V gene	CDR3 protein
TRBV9	CASSVEGRAYEQYF
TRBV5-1	CASSWTGCLYEQYF
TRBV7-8	CASSFRGSEAFF
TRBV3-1	CASSQDHIRAEQFF
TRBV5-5	CASSFGGDLPQGAQHF
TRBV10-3	CAISESQDGELFF
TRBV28	CASRQGQETQYF
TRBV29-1	CSVAPGDRYNEQFF
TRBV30	CAWSEGWNRDLGDEQYF
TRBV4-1	CASRKVGQISDEQFF
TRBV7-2	CASSFGTAAYEQYF
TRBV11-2	CASSFNGRSTDTQYF
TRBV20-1	CSATQRGANVLTF
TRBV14	CASSLRLGYYNEQFF
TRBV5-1	CASSLGGRGAVTEQFF
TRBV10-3	CAISGTGQVGSGANVLTF
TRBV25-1	CASSESFGSYAFEQFF
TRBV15	CATSRGSSYNEQFF
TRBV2	CASREGPPPEAFF
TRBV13	CASSPRGQSSPLHF
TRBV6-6	CASSSPPQVGYTF
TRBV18	CASSLGENYGYTF
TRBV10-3	CAISGAIPTGELFF
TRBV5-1	CASSVGAGGDNEQFF
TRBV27	CASSKLAGLTYEQYF
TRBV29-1	CSVEEGSGRDF
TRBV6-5	CASSTLAGNTGELFF
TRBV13	CASHTAGVGKDTQYF
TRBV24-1	CATSDPGLAGGGYNEQFF
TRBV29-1	CSVQLAGGPGQETQYF
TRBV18	CASSPFGGSSYNEQFF
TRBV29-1	CSVESGLEADTQYF
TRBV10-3	CAISNRVSYNEQFF
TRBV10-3	CAISEKADTGELFF
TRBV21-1	CASTKDLCNTGELFF
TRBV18	CASLSGRRGTDTQYF
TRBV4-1	CASSQRPAGSTDTQYF